One sample yielded the 14 T cell receptor beta chains listed below, sequenced in a study of blood T cell repertoires in COVID-19 (dated by TCRdb to the early 2020s). The library was generated by the immunoSEQ multiplex PCR assay. As stored in TCRdb, this immuneACCESS dataset retains in-frame rearrangements with V and J assigned. A fraction of the clones does not appear; measured against another copy, unresolved V genes explain less than half of the discrepancy, and the remainder lacks a known reason. Here the sample has 70,000 or so clones; about four fifths occur a single time. The ten biggest clones cover under 15% of the sample. Sequences were obtained from peripheral blood. Receptor source: a man aged 55 to 69 with COVID-19, enrolled during active disease.

This chain joins TRBV10-2 and TRBJ2-1; TRBD2 matches at 9 bases. After removal of 6 bases from V and 5 bases from J, the junction contained 5 bases not matched to a gene. CDR1 and CDR2 from the germline V gene are WSHSY and SAAADI. The CDR3 extends over 14 amino acids. CDR3 region: CASRGLAFDNEQFF. The CDR3 nucleotides read TGCGCCAGCAGAGGACTAGCGTTTGACAATGAGCAGTTCTTC.

This chain uses TRBV7-2 with TRBJ2-1, with unresolved D. The CDR3 is made up of 13 amino acids. V was clipped by 1 base and J by 4 bases, with 5 bases between them. Per germline, CDR1 SGHTA and CDR2 FQGNSA. CDR3 coding DNA: TGTGCCAGCAGCTTAGGGCAATACAATGAGCAGTTCTTC. Amino acids: CASSLGQYNEQFF.

The V call is TRBV29-1, the J call TRBJ2-2; 8 bases fit TRBD1. CDR1 is SQVTM, CDR2 ANQGSEA, per germline. There are 14 residues in the CDR3. J gave up 6 bases and V 3 bases, and 6 bases lay outside the gene matches. CDR3 amino acids: CSVDGDRGPGELFF. The CDR3 DNA reads TGCAGCGTTGACGGAGACAGGGGTCCCGGGGAGCTGTTTTTT.

By share of the sample, this clone is large. This chain uses TRBV28 with TRBJ2-3; TRBD2 is a possible D gene (6 bases). V was clipped by 5 bases and J by 2 bases, with 14 bases between them. Germline lookup yields CDR1 MDHEN and CDR2 SYDVKM. The CDR3 covers 15 residues. CDR3 in DNA: TGTGCCAGCAGTACGCAAGGGACTTACACAGATACGCAGTATTTT. Translation gives CASSTQGTYTDTQYF.

This clone was found once. The rearrangement links TRBV6-5 to TRBJ1-2, with 11 bases matching TRBD1. Germline trimming cut 6 bases from V and 8 bases from J; bases unmatched to any gene: 5. From germline, CDR1 is MNHEY and CDR2 SVGAGI. The CDR3 consists of 13 residues. The CDR3 is CASRDRGLRGYTF. CDR3 coding DNA: TGTGCCAGCAGGGACAGGGGGCTTCGGGGCTACACCTTC.

This clone is a singleton in its sample. This sequence joins TRBV7-6 and TRBJ2-1, with 10 bases lining up with TRBD2. Germline trimming cut 1 base from V and 5 bases from J; bases unmatched to any gene: 5. The CDR3 totals 16 residues. Looked up from germline, CDR1 is SGHVS and CDR2 is FNYEAQ. The CDR3 sequence is CASSLERTSGNNEQFF. The CDR3 DNA sequence: TGTGCCAGCAGCTTAGAGAGGACTAGCGGAAACAATGAGCAGTTCTTC.

This clone appeared a few times. This rearrangement joins TRBV10-1 to TRBJ2-2; D uncertain. The V gene's germline CDR1 is WNHNN and CDR2 SYGVQD (reference sequence). Trimming removed 3 bases from V and 6 bases from J, with 8 bases in between. The CDR3 consists of 13 residues. The CDR3 region has the DNA TGCGCCAGCAGTGAAAATATCCCCGGGGAGCTGTTTTTT. This codes for CASSENIPGELFF.

The V gene is TRBV5-1, the J gene TRBJ1-3; D perhaps matches TRBD1 (6 bases). CDR3 size: 16 residues. Germline V gene sequence: CDR1 SGHRS, CDR2 YFSETQ. Deletions cut 1 base from V and 0 bases from J, with 11 bases between. This CDR3 is CASSLLTGSSGNTIYF. CDR3 sequence (DNA): TGCGCCAGCAGCTTGCTCACAGGGAGCTCTGGAAACACCATATATTTT. The variable domain in full, completed from reference TRBV5-1 and TRBJ1-3, reads KAGVTQTPRYLIKTRGQQVTLSCSPISGHRSVSWYQQTPGQGLQFLFEYFSETQRNKGNFPGRFSGRQFSNSRSEMNVSTLELGDSALYLCASSLLTGSSGNTIYFGEGSWLTVV.

This clone was seen a single time. The gene calls are TRBV18 and TRBJ1-4; D not resolved. Germline CDR1 KGHSH, CDR2 LQKENI. Trimming stripped 6 bases from V and 8 bases from J, with 16 bases between. This CDR3 comprises 14 residues. CDR3 nucleotide sequence: TGTGCCAGCTCTCCCCTAAAAGGAGGGGAAAAACTGTTTTTT. It encodes CASSPLKGGEKLFF.

This clone was observed a handful of times. The genes are TRBV19 and TRBJ1-1; D unclear. V shed 3 bases and J shed 7 bases, with 12 bases lying between them. CDR1 is LNHDA and CDR2 is SQIVND in the germline V gene (reference sequence). The CDR3 runs to 13 residues. In DNA, the CDR3 is TGTGCCAGTAGTATTGGCTTCGGGGATGAAGCTTTCTTT. It codes for CASSIGFGDEAFF.

This chain links TRBV19 with TRBJ2-3, with D uncertain. Per germline, CDR1 LNHDA and CDR2 SQIVND (reference sequence). Trimming pared 6 bases from V and 6 bases from J, leaving 13 bases between. The CDR3 has 13 residues. DNA for the CDR3: TGTGCCAGTAGCCCAGCGCACCCCGATACGCAGTATTTT. Translation: CASSPAHPDTQYF. The entire variable domain, with the rest obtained from reference TRBV19 and TRBJ2-3, is as follows: DGGITQSPKYLFRKEGQNVTLSCEQNLNHDAMYWYRQDPGQGLRLIYYSQIVNDFQKGDIAEGYSVSREKKESFPLTVTSAQKNPTAFYLCASSPAHPDTQYFGPGTRLTVL.

V usage is TRBV2 and J usage is TRBJ1-6; TRBD1 might be the D (5 bases). CDR1 is SNHLY and CDR2 is FYNNEI in the germline V gene. V lost 2 bases to trimming and J lost 8 bases, with 13 bases between them. CDR3 length equals 15 residues. Here the CDR3 reads CASSEYGGSDSPLHF. The CDR3 region has the DNA TGTGCCAGCAGTGAATATGGGGGGAGCGATTCACCCCTCCACTTT.

The chain couples TRBV10-2 to TRBJ1-1; weak D call: TRBD1 (5 bases). The germline gives CDR1 WSHSY, CDR2 SAAADI. Trimming removed 5 bases from V and 1 base from J, with 5 bases in between. CDR3 length equals 12 residues. The CDR3 loop reads CASSRGNTEAFF. In DNA form, the CDR3 reads TGCGCCAGCAGTAGGGGGAACACTGAAGCTTTCTTT.

The rearrangement links TRBV29-1 to TRBJ1-2, with D tentatively TRBD1 (5 bases). This CDR3 spans 13 amino acids. Germline values: CDR1 SQVTM, CDR2 ANQGSEA. Trimming took 6 bases from V and 4 from J, leaving 15 bases between them. The CDR3 region is CSVHRSLGYGYTF. DNA for the CDR3: TGCAGCGTACACAGGTCCCTGGGCTATGGCTACACCTTC.